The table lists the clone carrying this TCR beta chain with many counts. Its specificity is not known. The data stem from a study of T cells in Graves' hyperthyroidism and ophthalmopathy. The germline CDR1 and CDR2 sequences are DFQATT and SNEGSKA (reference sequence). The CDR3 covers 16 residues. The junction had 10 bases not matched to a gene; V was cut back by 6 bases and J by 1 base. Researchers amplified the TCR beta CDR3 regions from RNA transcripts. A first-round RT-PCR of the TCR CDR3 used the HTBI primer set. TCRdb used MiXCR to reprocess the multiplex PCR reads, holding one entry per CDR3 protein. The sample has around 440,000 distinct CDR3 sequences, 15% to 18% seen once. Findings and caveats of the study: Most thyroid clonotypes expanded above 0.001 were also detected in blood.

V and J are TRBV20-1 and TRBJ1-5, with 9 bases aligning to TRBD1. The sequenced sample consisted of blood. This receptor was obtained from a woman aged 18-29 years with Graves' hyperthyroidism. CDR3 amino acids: CSARRGQGESNQPQHF. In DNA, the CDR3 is TGCAGTGCCAGAAGGGGACAGGGAGAGAGCAATCAGCCCCAGCATTTT.